The subject of this entry is one TCR beta chain. This entry comes from a study of shared clonotypes between healthy human individuals. Germline V gene lookup returns CDR1 MGHRA and CDR2 YSYEKL. After removal of 8 bases from V and 4 bases from J, the junction contained 22 bases not matched to a gene. This CDR3 region has 18 residues. Genomic DNA per cell subset filled all wells of several immunoSEQ plates. This table comes from immunoSEQ multiplex PCR, and its TCRdb copy is limited to in-frame clones, with some not included. The sample shows 2.3 million or so clones, 93% of them seen only once. Naive CD45RA+ and memory CD45RA-negative subsets were split from CD4+ cells.

The chain has TRBV4-1 and TRBJ1-1; 7 nucleotides align to TRBD1. The sequence was obtained from a young man in good health. Some clones in this sample may be carry-over from other donors' samples. Sequencing was carried out using naive CD4+ T cells from PBMCs. Subset defined: CD45RA+ positively selected. CDR3: CASSTPGGRHRMGTEAFF. The CDR3 DNA reads as TGCGCCAGCTCTACACCAGGGGGGAGGCACCGAATGGGCACTGAAGCTTTCTTT.